Below, 5 T cell receptor beta chains from the same sample are listed, as sequenced in a study of cytotoxic CD8 clonotypes in ibrutinib-treated CLL. Measured with immunoSEQ multiplex PCR; TCRdb has only the in-frame clones, and not every one. The data contain approximately 130,000 clones, 84% of them singletons. Sequenced here: PBMCs, sampled after 24 months of ibrutinib treatment. The receptors come from a human donor with chronic lymphocytic leukemia.

J is TRBJ2-4 and V is TRBV6-6, with TRBD1 matching over 11 bases. CDR1 is MNHNY and CDR2 is SVGAGI in the germline V gene (reference sequence). V shed 6 bases and J 15 bases; nucleotides not matched to a gene: 10. The CDR3 is 13 residues long. The CDR3: CASSPGQGARGYF. The CDR3, as DNA: TGTGCCAGCAGCCCCGGACAGGGGGCAAGGGGGTACTTC.

CDR3 region: CASSGGTPYGYTF. Here the CDR3 DNA reads TGTGCCAGCAGTGGCGGGACCCCCTATGGCTACACCTTC. The chain links TRBV25-1 to TRBJ1-2; D is possibly TRBD1 (5 bases). Trimming stripped 4 bases from V and 4 bases from J, with 10 bases between. This CDR3 has 13 residues. From germline, CDR1 is MGHDK and CDR2 SYGVNS.

The chain uses TRBV28 and TRBJ2-7, with D possibly TRBD1 on 6 matching bases. There are 14 residues in the CDR3. CDR1 is MDHEN, CDR2 SYDVKM, per germline. Trimming removed 7 bases at V and 2 bases at J, with 15 bases between. CDR3 sequence: CASTVTGQTYEQYF. The CDR3 region has the DNA TGTGCCAGCACCGTGACAGGCCAGACCTACGAGCAGTACTTC. The full variable domain, its missing parts supplied by reference TRBV28 and TRBJ2-7, is DVKVTQSSRYLVKRTGEKVFLECVQDMDHENMFWYRQDPGLGLRLIYFSYDVKMKEKGDIPEGYSVSREKKERFSLILESASTNQTSMYLCASTVTGQTYEQYFGPGTRLTVT.

The chain couples TRBV2 to TRBJ1-1, with 7 bases fitting TRBD1. The J segment lost 11 bases and the V segment lost 1 base, leaving 13 bases of the junction unmatched. Looked up from germline, CDR1 is SNHLY and CDR2 is FYNNEI. The CDR3 sequence is 15 residues long. CDR3 sequence: CASSEGTGVLRGAFF. In DNA, the CDR3 is TGTGCCAGCAGTGAAGGGACAGGTGTTCTTCGGGGGGCTTTCTTT.

V usage is TRBV25-1 and J usage is TRBJ1-2, with 9 bases lining up with TRBD1. V was pared by 6 bases and J by 7 bases, with 6 bases of the junction left unmatched. Per the germline V gene, CDR1 is MGHDK and CDR2 is SYGVNS. The CDR3 has 13 residues. CDR3 in DNA: TGTGCCAGCAGCCCTAGGGACAGGGCTGGCTACACCTTC. Translated, it gives CASSPRDRAGYTF.